This T cell receptor beta chain derives from a study of blood T cells in healthy people across ages. Study observations and caveats: Unsorted PBMCs blocked a conclusive comparison of naive and antigen-experienced cells.

Together with a sample-barcoded 5' primer, a J-beta primer mix was included in a second PCR lasting roughly 6 to 12 cycles. TCRdb reprocessed the 5' RACE reads with MiXCR, giving one entry per CDR3 protein. The sample records some 640,000 distinct CDR3 sequences, around 48% being singletons. Points on this clonotype: Its antigen is unidentified. One end of the junction does not line up with germline, which may come from a read error.

The sample was blood. This clonotype originated in a woman between 55 and 75 years old in good health.

CDR3 DNA sequence: TGTGCCAGCAGCCTAGCCAGGACAGGGCGCTACGAGCAGTACTTC. Translated: CASSLARTGRYEQYF. V is TRBV11-1 and J is TRBJ2-7; 8 nucleotides match TRBD1. The V gene's germline CDR1 is SGHAT and CDR2 FQDESV (reference sequence). The CDR3 extends over 15 amino acids. Combining the CDR3 with reference TRBV11-1 and TRBJ2-7 gives the whole variable domain EAEVAQSPRYKITEKSQAVAFWCDPISGHATLYWYRQILGQGPELLVQFQDESVVDDSQLPKDRFSAERLKGVDSTLKIQPAELGDSAMYLCASSLARTGRYEQYFGPGTRLTVT.